This is a list of T cell receptor beta chains from one sample in a study of OX40 agonist ivuxolimab in advanced cancers. Data came from immunoSEQ multiplex PCR; TCRdb stores just in-frame clones and leaves some out. In the table there are roughly 71,000 clones, approximately 90% of which are singletons. Sequences were derived from CD4+ or CD8+ T cells sorted from blood, sampled in a trial of the OX40 agonist ivuxolimab. These receptors all come from an adult with an advanced solid tumor such as melanoma, head and neck, liver or kidney cancer. CDR3s include the opening cysteine and the closing phenylalanine or tryptophan. The D gene is left open where the match is weak. Not every row has a clone size; where given, it reads once, few, many or a size class.

TRBV7-8	TRBJ2-7	-	TRBD1	TGTGCCAGCAGCGCTACCTACGGGACAGGGTTTTTCGAGCAGTACTTC	CASSATYGTGFFEQYF
TRBV10-3	TRBJ2-5	-	TRBD1	TGTGCCATCAGTGATAGGGGGACAGGGGCCTCCCCACAAGAGACCCAGTACTTC	CAISDRGTGASPQETQYF
TRBV14	TRBJ2-7	-	TRBD1	TGTGCCAGCAGCCAACTCCCCCGGGACAGTTCCTACGAGCAGTACTTC	CASSQLPRDSSYEQYF
TRBV19	TRBJ2-1	-	-	TGTGCCAGTAGTATGCGCAGTCTATCACACAATGAGCAGTTCTTC	CASSMRSLSHNEQFF
TRBV4-1	TRBJ2-7	few	-	TGCGCCAGCAGCCCGCCGGACCGAACCTACGAGCAGTACTTC	CASSPPDRTYEQYF
TRBV4-1	TRBJ2-5	-	TRBD2	TGCGCCAGCAGCTCACGTCCTGCTAGCGGGGGCCCTTACCAAGAGACCCAGTACTTC	CASSSRPASGGPYQETQYF
TRBV4-1	TRBJ1-4	-	-	TGCGCCAGCAGCCAGGCCGGGACCGCGAATGAAAAACTGTTTTTT	CASSQAGTANEKLFF
TRBV18	TRBJ2-7	-	-	TGTGCCAGCTCGCCTCGGATGGACGAGCAGTACTTC	CASSPRMDEQYF
TRBV18	TRBJ1-2	-	-	TGTGCCAGCTCACCGCGGGGGGGGGATGGCTACACCTTC	CASSPRGGDGYTF
TRBV18	TRBJ2-1	-	TRBD2	TGTGCCAGCTCACCACAAACTAGCGGAGACAATGAGCAGTTCTTC	CASSPQTSGDNEQFF
TRBV5-6	TRBJ2-7	-	TRBD2	TGTGCCAGCGAGGAAGCGGGAGGGCCCCGGGCGGGGGAGCAGTACTTC	CASEEAGGPRAGEQYF
TRBV18	TRBJ2-4	-	TRBD1	TGTGCCAGCTCACCCATATCCACCGGGACAGGGGGGAACATTCAGTACTTC	CASSPISTGTGGNIQYF
TRBV4-2	TRBJ2-7	-	TRBD2	TGTGCCAGCAGCCCCGGACTAGCGGGGCTAACCTACGAGCAGTACTTC	CASSPGLAGLTYEQYF
TRBV4-1	TRBJ2-1	-	TRBD2	TGCGCCAGCAGCCCGGTGGTGCAGGGACTAAGTAATCATGAGCAGTTCTTC	CASSPVVQGLSNHEQFF
TRBV9	TRBJ2-2	-	TRBD2	TGTGCCAGCAGCGCCAGCGGGACGAACACCGGGGAGCTGTTTTTT	CASSASGTNTGELFF
TRBV7-2	TRBJ2-5	-	-	TGTGCCAGCAGCCCCTGGACCGCCCTCGGGGAGACCCAGTACTTC	CASSPWTALGETQYF
TRBV30	TRBJ1-4	-	TRBD1	TGTGCCTGGAGTGTCCCCGGGACAGAGGTGGGTGAAAAACTGTTTTTT	CAWSVPGTEVGEKLFF
TRBV27	TRBJ1-3	-	-	TGTGCCAGCAGTCAGGTCCAGGCCGGGCCCGCTACCTTCTCTGGAAACACCATATATTTT	CASSQVQAGPATFSGNTIYF
TRBV30	TRBJ1-2	few	-	TGTGCCTGGCCGGACAGTAAAATTCCCTTGTATGGCTACACCTTC	CAWPDSKIPLYGYTF
TRBV10-3	TRBJ2-2	-	TRBD2	TGTGCCATCTTTTCCGGCGGGGGGGCCGACGGGGAGCTGTTTTTT	CAIFSGGGADGELFF
TRBV5-3	TRBJ2-3	-	-	TGTGCCAGAAGCACGACCCGACGCCCCTCCACAGATACGCAGTATTTT	CARSTTRRPSTDTQYF
TRBV2	TRBJ2-2	-	-	TGTGCCAGCAGCGCCTTTCCTGATAACACCGGGGAGCTGTTTTTT	CASSAFPDNTGELFF
TRBV11-3	TRBJ2-5	-	-	TGTGCCAGCGAAGGGCAAGACAAAGAGACCCAGTACTTC	CASEGQDKETQYF
TRBV15	TRBJ1-1	-	-	TGTGCCACCAGCAGAGTCTTCGGGACGAACACTGAAGCTTTCTTT	CATSRVFGTNTEAFF
TRBV7-9	TRBJ2-7	few	-	TGTGCCAGCAGCTTATCAGGCAGGGCCCTCGAGCAGTACTTC	CASSLSGRALEQYF
TRBV15	TRBJ1-3	-	TRBD1	TGTGCCACCAGACGACAGGGGGCTGGAAACACCATATATTTT	CATRRQGAGNTIYF